This TCR beta chain emerged from a study of cytomegalovirus exposure and HLA in healthy donors. Findings of the study overall: Approximately 18,000 TCR beta sequences were associated with HLA alleles at 0.05 false discovery rate in a later analysis. Within an earlier analysis, most TCR beta V segments proved productive either about 87% or about 30% of the time.

Germline V gene lookup returns CDR1 LNHDA and CDR2 SQIVND (reference sequence). There are 14 residues in the CDR3. With V trimmed by 4 bases and J by 5 bases, 3 bases remained unmatched. Remarks on this clone: Its antigen remains unidentified.

The PCR made use of 60 Vbeta and 13 Jbeta primers. Clones were read by immunoSEQ multiplex PCR, and TCRdb kept only the in-frame ones, dropping some. This table has around 130,000 clones, about 78% appearing once. The chain is built from TRBV19 and TRBJ2-1; 9 bases fit TRBD1. The sample was PBMCs. The source is a man in his forties or fifties in good health and CMV-seronegative. CDR3 region: CASSTGQGNNEQFF. The CDR3, as DNA: TGTGCCAGTAGTACGGGACAGGGCAACAATGAGCAGTTCTTC. The full variable domain, completed using reference TRBV19 and TRBJ2-1, is DGGITQSPKYLFRKEGQNVTLSCEQNLNHDAMYWYRQDPGQGLRLIYYSQIVNDFQKGDIAEGYSVSREKKESFPLTVTSAQKNPTAFYLCASSTGQGNNEQFFGPGTRLTVL.